Below, 7 T cell receptor beta chains from the same sample are listed, as sequenced in a study of CD8+ T cells in alopecia areata. The sequencing template was cDNA reverse transcribed from extracted RNA. Clones were sequenced by immunoSEQ multiplex PCR, and TCRdb holds only the in-frame ones, with some missing. The sample yields around 120,000 clones, over 55% seen once. Treatment given: oral pan-JAK inhibitor, 5-10 mg twice daily. Sequenced material: CD4+ T cells sorted from blood, taken at week 4, from a patient treated with tofacitinib. The source is a human donor with alopecia areata.

This chain links TRBV29-1 with TRBJ2-2; tentatively, D is TRBD2 (5 bases). Per germline, CDR1 SQVTM and CDR2 ANQGSEA. The CDR3 spans 15 residues. The ends were cut back, 1 base at V and 7 bases at J, with 16 bases in the middle. The CDR3 sequence: CSVEGPLAEGGELFF. The CDR3 nucleotides are TGCAGCGTTGAAGGTCCCCTAGCTGAAGGCGGGGAGCTGTTTTTT.

This chain joins TRBV2 and TRBJ1-4; 9 bases are a match to TRBD1. The CDR3 length is 13 residues. Germline values: CDR1 SNHLY, CDR2 FYNNEI. The V gene end was trimmed by 6 bases and the J gene end by 8 bases; junction bases not matched to a gene: 4. The CDR3 sequence is CASSSDRGEKLFF. As DNA, the CDR3 is TGTGCCAGCAGCAGCGACAGGGGGGAAAAACTGTTTTTT.

The chain uses TRBV5-4 and TRBJ2-1; D is unclear. Germline V gene lookup returns CDR1 SGHNT and CDR2 YYREEE (reference sequence). V lost 5 bases, J lost 0 bases, and 12 bases lay in between. The CDR3 sequence is 15 residues long. The CDR3 sequence: CASRGVMSSYNEQFF. Here the CDR3 DNA reads TGTGCCAGCAGGGGCGTAATGAGCTCCTACAATGAGCAGTTCTTC.

CDR3 nucleotides: TGTGCCATCAATGGACAGGTCGGAACTGAAGCTTTCTTT. This encodes CAINGQVGTEAFF. The chain links TRBV10-3 to TRBJ1-1, with 7 bases aligning to TRBD1. This CDR3 comprises 13 residues. Germline loops: CDR1 ENHRY, CDR2 SYGVKD. J gave up 5 bases and V 7 bases, and 7 bases lay outside the gene matches.

This clone was found a few times. The rearrangement uses TRBV4-3 and TRBJ1-1; a possible D gene is TRBD1 (5 bases). Trimming shortened V by 2 bases and J by 1 base, and 8 bases separated the two germline ends. The CDR3 covers 14 residues. Germline V gives CDR1 LGHNA, CDR2 YSLEER. CDR3 in DNA: TGCGCCAGCAGCCAACAGGGTAGGAACACTGAAGCTTTCTTT. The encoded protein is CASSQQGRNTEAFF.

This sequence joins TRBV20-1 and TRBJ2-4; no clear D. Germline lookup yields CDR1 DFQATT and CDR2 SNEGSKA (reference sequence). Trimming removed 3 bases at V and 7 bases at J, with 4 bases between. This CDR3 comprises 10 residues. As DNA, the CDR3 is TGCAGTGCTAGTGTGAACATTCAGTACTTC. The encoded protein is CSASVNIQYF.

This clone has more than one count but fewer than ten. Other DNA variants within this sample encode the same CDR3. The CDR3, as DNA: TGCAGCGCTGGACAGGGAATCTCCTACGAGCAGTACTTC. Translated: CSAGQGISYEQYF. The chain employs TRBV29-1 and TRBJ2-7; 8 bases are shared with TRBD1. The CDR3 length is 13 residues. Germline CDR1 and CDR2: SQVTM and ANQGSEA. Trimming took 7 bases from V and 0 from J; bases not matched to a gene: 5.